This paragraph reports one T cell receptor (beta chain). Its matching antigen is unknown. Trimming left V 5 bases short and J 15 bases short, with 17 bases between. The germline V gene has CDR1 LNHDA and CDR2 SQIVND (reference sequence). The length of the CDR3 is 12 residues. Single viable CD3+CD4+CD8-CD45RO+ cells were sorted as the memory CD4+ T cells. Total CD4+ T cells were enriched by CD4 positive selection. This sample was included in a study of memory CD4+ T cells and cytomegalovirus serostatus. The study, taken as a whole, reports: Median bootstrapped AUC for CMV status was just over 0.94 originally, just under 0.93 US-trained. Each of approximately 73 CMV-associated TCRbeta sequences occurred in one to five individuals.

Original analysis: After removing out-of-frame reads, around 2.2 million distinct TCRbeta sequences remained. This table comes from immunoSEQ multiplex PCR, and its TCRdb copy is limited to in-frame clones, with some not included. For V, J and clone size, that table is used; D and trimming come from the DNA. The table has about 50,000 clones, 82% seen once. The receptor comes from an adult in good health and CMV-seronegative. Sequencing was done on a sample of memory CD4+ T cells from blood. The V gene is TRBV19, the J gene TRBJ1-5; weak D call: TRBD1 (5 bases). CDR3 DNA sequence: TGTGCCAGTAGTTCCGGGGACCAGCGGGCGCATTTT. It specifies CASSSGDQRAHF.